The rows below give T cell receptor beta chains drawn from one sample of a study of blood T cell repertoires in COVID-19. The table came from immunoSEQ multiplex PCR; TCRdb's copy has only in-frame clones and leaves some out. Here the sample spans over 65,000 clones, 86% being singletons. The sample consisted of peripheral blood. Receptors were obtained from a man over 45 with active or convalescent COVID-19. The CDR3 runs from the conserved cysteine through the conserved F or W. Each record gives: V gene, clone size, J gene, D gene, CDR3 protein, CDR3 DNA. A D gene is named only where the DNA matches it firmly. Size values are once, few and many counts, or a class for expanded clones, and some rows have none.

TRBV25-1	.	TRBJ2-4	.	CASSDLLAKNIQYF	TGTGCCAGCAGTGATCTTCTAGCCAAAAACATTCAGTACTTC
TRBV6-5	.	TRBJ1-1	.	CASSSQGYDTEAFF	TGTGCCAGCAGTAGCCAGGGGTACGACACTGAAGCTTTCTTT
TRBV7-2	.	TRBJ1-2	.	CASSLRAYGYTF	TGTGCCAGCAGCTTACGAGCATATGGCTACACCTTC
TRBV6-2/TRBV6-3	.	TRBJ2-5	TRBD2	CASSKAGGPVETQYF	TGTGCCAGCAGTAAAGCGGGGGGGCCGGTAGAGACCCAGTACTTC
TRBV10-3	.	TRBJ2-1	TRBD2	CAITPLAGAGNEQFF	TGTGCCATCACTCCCTTAGCGGGGGCAGGGAATGAGCAGTTCTTC
TRBV10-3	.	TRBJ2-6	.	CAIQRDSGANVLTF	TGTGCCATTCAAAGAGACTCTGGGGCCAACGTCCTGACTTTC
TRBV25-1	.	TRBJ2-1	.	CASSGPRARAGNEQFF	TGTGCCAGCAGTGGCCCTCGGGCTCGCGCGGGCAATGAGCAGTTCTTC
TRBV6-5	.	TRBJ1-3	.	CASSYAAGGNTIYF	TGTGCCAGCAGTTACGCGGCCGGCGGAAACACCATATATTTT
TRBV3-1/TRBV3-2	.	TRBJ2-3	TRBD1	CASSQGTGWVDTQYF	TGTGCCAGCAGCCAGGGGACAGGGTGGGTAGATACGCAGTATTTT
TRBV5-4	.	TRBJ2-2	TRBD2	CASSGGLATGELFF	TGTGCCAGCAGCGGGGGACTAGCCACCGGGGAGCTGTTTTTT
TRBV2	.	TRBJ1-5	TRBD1	CASSAAGGNQPQHF	TGTGCCAGCAGTGCGGCAGGGGGAAATCAGCCCCAGCATTTT
TRBV19	.	TRBJ1-2	.	CASSIGATVYGYTF	TGTGCCAGTAGTATAGGGGCGACAGTCTATGGCTACACCTTC
TRBV10-3	.	TRBJ2-1	TRBD2	CAISESTSGRGRNEQFF	TGTGCCATCAGTGAGTCGACCAGCGGGAGAGGTCGCAATGAGCAGTTCTTC
TRBV19	.	TRBJ1-1	TRBD1	CAGQVGGNPEAFF	TGTGCCGGACAGGTAGGGGGGAATCCTGAAGCTTTCTTT
TRBV19	.	TRBJ1-1	.	CASSLQMNTEAFF	TGTGCCAGTAGTTTACAGATGAACACTGAAGCTTTCTTT
TRBV9	.	TRBJ2-5	.	CASSVVPGVAETQYF	TGTGCCAGCAGCGTAGTGCCAGGGGTAGCAGAGACCCAGTACTTC
TRBV30	.	TRBJ2-1	TRBD2	CAWSIVAGGSEQFF	TGTGCCTGGAGTATAGTAGCGGGGGGGTCTGAGCAGTTCTTC
TRBV12-5	.	TRBJ1-1	.	CASVTFTGEAFF	TGTGCTAGTGTTACCTTTACCGGGGAAGCTTTCTTT
TRBV5-1	.	TRBJ2-5	.	CASSLVPQAQETQYF	TGCGCCAGCAGCTTGGTTCCACAGGCCCAAGAGACCCAGTACTTC
TRBV16	.	TRBJ2-7	.	CASSHRVYEQYF	TGTGCCAGCAGCCACAGGGTCTACGAGCAGTACTTC
TRBV5-1	.	TRBJ1-5	TRBD1	CASSFFPTTGINQPQHF	TGCGCCAGCAGCTTTTTCCCAACGACAGGGATCAATCAGCCCCAGCATTTT
TRBV19	once	TRBJ1-4	.	CASSISTNEKLFF	TGTGCCAGTAGTATCTCAACTAATGAAAAACTGTTTTTT
TRBV6-2/TRBV6-3	.	TRBJ2-3	TRBD1	CASSAPGQVNTDTQYF	TGTGCCAGCAGCGCCCCCGGACAGGTTAACACAGATACGCAGTATTTT
TRBV6-6	few	TRBJ1-3	.	CASSYGGVSGNTIYF	TGTGCCAGCAGTTACGGGGGCGTTTCAGGAAACACCATATATTTT
TRBV12-5	.	TRBJ2-5	TRBD1	CASGPGTDQETQYF	TGTGCTAGTGGCCCGGGGACAGACCAAGAGACCCAGTACTTC
TRBV19	.	TRBJ2-3	.	CASSIPDMGRRTDTQYF	TGTGCCAGTAGTATTCCCGACATGGGTCGGCGCACAGATACGCAGTATTTT
TRBV7-2	.	TRBJ1-1	.	CASSLEGSNTEAFF	TGTGCCAGCAGCTTAGAGGGGTCGAACACTGAAGCTTTCTTT
TRBV27	.	TRBJ2-7	.	CASSHGGTYEQYF	TGTGCCAGCAGTCACGGGGGTACCTACGAGCAGTACTTC
TRBV7-9	.	TRBJ1-5	.	CASSLASGWPQHF	TGTGCCAGCAGCTTAGCCAGCGGGTGGCCCCAGCATTTT
TRBV28	.	TRBJ2-7	TRBD2	CASGGLADSYEQYF	TGTGCCAGCGGGGGACTAGCCGATTCCTACGAGCAGTACTTC
TRBV3-1/TRBV3-2	.	TRBJ1-5	.	CASSQGGEINQPQHF	TGTGCCAGCAGCCAAGGGGGGGAGATCAATCAGCCCCAGCATTTT
TRBV7-2	.	TRBJ1-3	.	CASSPEFGGAGNTIYF	TGTGCCAGCAGCCCAGAATTCGGGGGGGCTGGAAACACCATATATTTT
TRBV5-1	.	TRBJ2-3	TRBD2	CASSSGGLAGGSTDTQYF	TGCGCCAGCAGCTCGGGCGGACTAGCGGGAGGGAGCACAGATACGCAGTATTTT
TRBV19	.	TRBJ2-2	TRBD1	CASSSAIGTGLNGELFF	TGTGCCAGTAGTTCGGCCATCGGGACAGGGCTCAACGGGGAGCTGTTTTTT
TRBV7-9	.	TRBJ2-3	TRBD2	CASSLWEGGTDTQYF	TGTGCCAGCAGCTTATGGGAGGGAGGCACAGATACGCAGTATTTT
TRBV30	.	TRBJ1-2	TRBD1	CAWSTGQGYGYTF	TGTGCCTGGAGTACGGGACAGGGCTATGGCTACACCTTC
TRBV29-1	.	TRBJ1-6	TRBD1	CSVQTGGNSPLHF	TGCAGCGTCCAAACAGGGGGTAATTCACCCCTCCACTTT
TRBV2	.	TRBJ2-6	.	CASSFTSSGANVLTF	TGTGCCAGCAGTTTTACTAGCTCTGGGGCCAACGTCCTGACTTTC
TRBV6-2/TRBV6-3	.	TRBJ1-4	.	CASSYEVATNEKLFF	TGTGCCAGCAGTTACGAGGTAGCAACTAATGAAAAACTGTTTTTT
TRBV5-1	.	TRBJ1-2	TRBD1	CASSLVLQGAHGYTF	TGCGCCAGCAGCTTGGTTTTACAGGGGGCCCATGGCTACACCTTC
TRBV27	.	TRBJ2-1	TRBD2	CASSLADGRAGNEQFF	TGTGCCAGCAGTTTAGCAGACGGGAGGGCAGGCAATGAGCAGTTCTTC
TRBV14	.	TRBJ2-3	.	CASSQDMRKGTDTQYF	TGTGCCAGCAGCCAAGATATGCGGAAGGGCACAGATACGCAGTATTTT
TRBV24-1	.	TRBJ2-3	TRBD1	CATSDNPPGGRSDTQYF	TGTGCCACCAGTGACAATCCGCCAGGGGGAAGATCAGATACGCAGTATTTT
TRBV20-1	.	TRBJ1-5	.	CSASPGGNQPQHF	TGCAGTGCTAGTCCGGGGGGAAACCAGCCCCAGCATTTT
TRBV19	.	TRBJ2-1	.	CASSNQPGNEQFF	TGTGCCAGTAGTAACCAGCCGGGCAATGAGCAGTTCTTC
TRBV10-1	few	TRBJ2-3	TRBD2	CASSPGTSHGDTQYF	TGCGCCAGCAGCCCCGGGACTAGCCATGGTGATACGCAGTATTTT